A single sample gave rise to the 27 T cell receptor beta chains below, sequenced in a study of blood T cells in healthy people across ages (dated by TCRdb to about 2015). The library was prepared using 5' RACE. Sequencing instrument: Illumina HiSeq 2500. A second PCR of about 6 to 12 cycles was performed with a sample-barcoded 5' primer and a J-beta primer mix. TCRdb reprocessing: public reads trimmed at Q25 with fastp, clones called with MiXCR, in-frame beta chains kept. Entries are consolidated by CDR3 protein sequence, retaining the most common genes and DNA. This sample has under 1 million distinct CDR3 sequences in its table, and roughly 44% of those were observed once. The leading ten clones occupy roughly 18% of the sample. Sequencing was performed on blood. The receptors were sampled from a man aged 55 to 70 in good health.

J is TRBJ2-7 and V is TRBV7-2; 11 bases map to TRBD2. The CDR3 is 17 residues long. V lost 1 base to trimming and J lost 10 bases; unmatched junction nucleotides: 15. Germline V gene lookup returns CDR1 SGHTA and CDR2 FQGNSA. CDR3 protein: CASSLVGSGGGQGTQYF. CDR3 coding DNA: TGTGCCAGCAGCTTAGTTGGTAGCGGGGGGGGGCAGGGAACCCAGTACTTC. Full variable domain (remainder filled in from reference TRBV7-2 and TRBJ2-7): GAGVSQSPSNKVTEKGKDVELRCDPISGHTALYWYRQSLGQGLEFLIYFQGNSAPDKSGLPSDRFSAERTGGSVSTLTIQRTQQEDSAVYLCASSLVGSGGGQGTQYFGPGTRLTVT.

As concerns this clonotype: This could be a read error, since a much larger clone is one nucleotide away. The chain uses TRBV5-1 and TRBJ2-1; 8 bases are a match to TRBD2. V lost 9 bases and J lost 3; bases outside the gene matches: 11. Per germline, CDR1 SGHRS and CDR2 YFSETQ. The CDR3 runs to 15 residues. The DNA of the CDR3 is TGCGCCATCAGTTTCGGACTAGCTGACTACAATGAGCAGTTCTTC. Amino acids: CAISFGLADYNEQFF.

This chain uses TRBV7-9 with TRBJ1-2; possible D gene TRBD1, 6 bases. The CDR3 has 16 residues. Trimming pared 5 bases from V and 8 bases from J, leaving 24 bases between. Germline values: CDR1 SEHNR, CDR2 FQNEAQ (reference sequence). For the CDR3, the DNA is TGTGCCAGCAGCCCCTACGCGTCTAGGGGGACTTTGGGCTACACCTTC. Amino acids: CASSPYASRGTLGYTF.

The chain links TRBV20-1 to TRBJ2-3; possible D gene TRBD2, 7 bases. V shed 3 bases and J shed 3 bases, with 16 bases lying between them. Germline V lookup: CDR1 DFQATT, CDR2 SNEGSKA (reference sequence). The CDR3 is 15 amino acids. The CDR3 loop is CSARGARGATDTQYF. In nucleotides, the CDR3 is TGCAGTGCTAGGGGGGCCCGGGGGGCTACAGATACGCAGTATTTT.

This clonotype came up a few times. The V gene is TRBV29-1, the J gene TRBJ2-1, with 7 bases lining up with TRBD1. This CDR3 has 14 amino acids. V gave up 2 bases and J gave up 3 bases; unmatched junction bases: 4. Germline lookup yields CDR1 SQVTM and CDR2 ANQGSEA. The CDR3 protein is CSVELGDSYNEQFF. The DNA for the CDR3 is TGCAGCGTTGAATTAGGGGACAGCTACAATGAGCAGTTCTTC.

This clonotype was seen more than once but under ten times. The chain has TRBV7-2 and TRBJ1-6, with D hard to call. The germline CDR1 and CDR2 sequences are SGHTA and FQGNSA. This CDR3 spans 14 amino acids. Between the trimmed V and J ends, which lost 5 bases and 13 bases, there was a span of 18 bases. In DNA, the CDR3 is TGTGCCAGCAGCCACCCAGGCCCGGGCCGGCCCCTCCACTTT. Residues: CASSHPGPGRPLHF.

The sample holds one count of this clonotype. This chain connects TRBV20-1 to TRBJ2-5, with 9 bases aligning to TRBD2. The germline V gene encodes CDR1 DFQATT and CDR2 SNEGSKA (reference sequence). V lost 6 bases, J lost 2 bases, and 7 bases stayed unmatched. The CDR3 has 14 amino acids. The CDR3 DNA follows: TGCAGTGCCCAAAGGCTAGCGGGACAAGAGACCCAGTACTTC. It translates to CSAQRLAGQETQYF.

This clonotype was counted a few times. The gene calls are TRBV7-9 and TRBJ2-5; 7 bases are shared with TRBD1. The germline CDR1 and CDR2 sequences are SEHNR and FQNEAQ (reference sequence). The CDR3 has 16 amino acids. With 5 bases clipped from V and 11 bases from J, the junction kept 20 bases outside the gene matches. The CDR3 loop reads CASSQLTGPGYNEQYF. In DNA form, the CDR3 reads TGTGCCAGCAGCCAGCTGACAGGGCCCGGGTACAATGAGCAGTACTTC.

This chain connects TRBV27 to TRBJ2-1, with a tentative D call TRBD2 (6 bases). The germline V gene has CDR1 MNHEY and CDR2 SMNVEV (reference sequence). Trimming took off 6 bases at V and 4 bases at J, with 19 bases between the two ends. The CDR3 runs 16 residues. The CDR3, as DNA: TGTGCCAGCAGCCTTCTGGGCGGGGTGAAATACAATGAGCAGTTCTTC. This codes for CASSLLGGVKYNEQFF.

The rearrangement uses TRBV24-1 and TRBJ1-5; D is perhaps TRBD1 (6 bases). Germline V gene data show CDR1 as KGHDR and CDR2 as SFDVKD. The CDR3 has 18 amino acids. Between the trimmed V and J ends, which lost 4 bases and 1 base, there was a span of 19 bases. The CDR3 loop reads CATSDATPGGISNQPQHF. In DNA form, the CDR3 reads TGTGCCACCAGTGACGCGACCCCGGGGGGCATCAGCAATCAGCCCCAGCATTTT.

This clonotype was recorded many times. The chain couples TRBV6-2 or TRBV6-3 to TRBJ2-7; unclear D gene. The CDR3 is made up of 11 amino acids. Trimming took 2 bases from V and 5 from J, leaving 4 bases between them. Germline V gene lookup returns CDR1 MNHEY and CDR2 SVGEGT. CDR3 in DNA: TGTGCCAGCAGTTACATTGACGAGCAGTACTTC. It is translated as CASSYIDEQYF.

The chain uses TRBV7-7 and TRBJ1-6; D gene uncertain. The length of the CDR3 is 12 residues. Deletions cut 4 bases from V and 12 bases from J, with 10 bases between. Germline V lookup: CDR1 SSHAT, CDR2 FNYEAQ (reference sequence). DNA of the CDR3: TGTGCCAGCAGCTCCCTAGGAGAACCCCTCCACTTT. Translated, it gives CASSSLGEPLHF.

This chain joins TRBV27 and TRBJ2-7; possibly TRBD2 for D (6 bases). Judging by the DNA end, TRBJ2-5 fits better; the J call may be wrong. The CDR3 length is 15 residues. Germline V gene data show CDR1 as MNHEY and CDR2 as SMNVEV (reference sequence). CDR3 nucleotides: TGTGCCAGCAGGCTGGAGGGCAGCCAAAAGGGGACCCAGTACTTC. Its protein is CASRLEGSQKGTQYF.

CDR3 residues: CASSAGHTYEQYF. The CDR3 coding sequence is TGTGCCAGCAGCGCCGGACACACCTACGAGCAGTACTTC. The chain combines TRBV9 with TRBJ2-7; D is possibly TRBD1 (5 bases). The CDR3 spans 13 residues. The germline gives CDR1 SGDLS, CDR2 YYNGEE. Between the trimmed V and J ends, which lost 3 bases and 2 bases, there was a span of 9 bases.

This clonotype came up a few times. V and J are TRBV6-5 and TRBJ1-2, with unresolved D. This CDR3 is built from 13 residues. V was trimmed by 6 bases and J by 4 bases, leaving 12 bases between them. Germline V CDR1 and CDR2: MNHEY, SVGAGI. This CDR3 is CASRTRSLYGYTF. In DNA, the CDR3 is TGTGCCAGCAGAACAAGGTCCCTCTATGGCTACACCTTC.

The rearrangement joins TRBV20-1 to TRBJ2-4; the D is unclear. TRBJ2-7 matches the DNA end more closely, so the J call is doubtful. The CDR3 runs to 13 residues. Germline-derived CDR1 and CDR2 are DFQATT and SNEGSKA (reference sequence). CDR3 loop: CSASTVFSYEQYF. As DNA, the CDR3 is TGCAGTGCTAGTACGGTTTTCTCCTACGAGCAGTACTTC.

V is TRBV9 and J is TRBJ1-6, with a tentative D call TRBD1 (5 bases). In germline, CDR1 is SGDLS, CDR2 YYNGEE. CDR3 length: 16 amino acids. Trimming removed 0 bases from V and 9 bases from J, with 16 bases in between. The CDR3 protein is CASSVGPGTPSSPLHF. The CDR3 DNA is TGTGCCAGCAGCGTAGGTCCGGGGACCCCTAGTTCACCCCTCCACTTT.

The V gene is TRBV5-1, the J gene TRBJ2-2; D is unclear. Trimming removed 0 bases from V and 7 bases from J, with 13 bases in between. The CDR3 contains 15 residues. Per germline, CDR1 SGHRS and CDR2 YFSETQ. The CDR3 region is CASSLAQRSSGELFF. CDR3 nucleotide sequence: TGCGCCAGCAGCTTGGCCCAAAGGAGCAGCGGGGAGCTGTTTTTT.

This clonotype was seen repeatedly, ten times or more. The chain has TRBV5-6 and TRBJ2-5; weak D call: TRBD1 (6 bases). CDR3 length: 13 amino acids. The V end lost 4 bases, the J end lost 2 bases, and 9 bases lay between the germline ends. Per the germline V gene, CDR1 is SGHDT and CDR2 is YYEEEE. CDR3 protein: CASSEDSQETQYF. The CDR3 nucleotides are TGTGCCAGCAGCGAGGACAGTCAAGAGACCCAGTACTTC.

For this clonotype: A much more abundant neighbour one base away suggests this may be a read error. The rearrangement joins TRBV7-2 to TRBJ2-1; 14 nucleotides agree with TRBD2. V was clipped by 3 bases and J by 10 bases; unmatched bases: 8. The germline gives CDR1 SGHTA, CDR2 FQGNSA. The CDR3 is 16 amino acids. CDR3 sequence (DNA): TGTGCCAGCAGCTTGGCCGGGACTAGCGGGGGAACCGAGCAGTTCTTC. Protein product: CASSLAGTSGGTEQFF.

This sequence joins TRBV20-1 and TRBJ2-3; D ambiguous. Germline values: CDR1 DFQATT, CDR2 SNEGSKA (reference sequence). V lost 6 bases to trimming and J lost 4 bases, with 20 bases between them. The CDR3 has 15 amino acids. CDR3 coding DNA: TGCAGTGCCCGACAAGCGACTGTAAGCCCAGATACGCAGTATTTT. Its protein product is CSARQATVSPDTQYF.

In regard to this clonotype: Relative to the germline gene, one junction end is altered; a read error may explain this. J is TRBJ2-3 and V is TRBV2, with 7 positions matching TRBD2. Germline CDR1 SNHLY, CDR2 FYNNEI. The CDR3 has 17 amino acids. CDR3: CASEPRQRGPSTDTQYF. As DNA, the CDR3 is TGTGCCAGCGAACCCCGTCAGCGGGGCCCCAGCACGGATACGCAGTATTTT.

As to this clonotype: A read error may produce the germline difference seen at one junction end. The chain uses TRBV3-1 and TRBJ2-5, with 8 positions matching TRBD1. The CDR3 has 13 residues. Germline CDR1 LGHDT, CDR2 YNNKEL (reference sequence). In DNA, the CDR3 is TGTGTCAGCAGCAAGGACAGGGTCGAGACCCAGTACTTC. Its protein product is CVSSKDRVETQYF.

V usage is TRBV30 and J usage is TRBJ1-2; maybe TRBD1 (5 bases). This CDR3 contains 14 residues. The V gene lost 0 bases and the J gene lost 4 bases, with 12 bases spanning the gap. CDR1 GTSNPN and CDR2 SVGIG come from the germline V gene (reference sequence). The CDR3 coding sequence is TGTGCCTGGAGTGTAATGGGGGGGATCTATGGCTACACCTTC. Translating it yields CAWSVMGGIYGYTF.

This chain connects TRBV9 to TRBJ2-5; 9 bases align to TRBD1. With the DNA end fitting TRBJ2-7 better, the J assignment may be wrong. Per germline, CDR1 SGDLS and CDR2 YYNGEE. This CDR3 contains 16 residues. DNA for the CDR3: TGTGCCAGCAGCGTAGCTGTAGGGACAGGGACGAACGAGCAGTACTTC. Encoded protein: CASSVAVGTGTNEQYF.

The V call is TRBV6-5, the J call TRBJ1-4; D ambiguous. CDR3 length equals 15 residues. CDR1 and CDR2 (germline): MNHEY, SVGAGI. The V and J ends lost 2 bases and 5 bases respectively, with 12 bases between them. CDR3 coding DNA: TGTGCCAGCAGTTACGCCGGGAAGGCGAATGAAAAACTGTTTTTT. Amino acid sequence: CASSYAGKANEKLFF.

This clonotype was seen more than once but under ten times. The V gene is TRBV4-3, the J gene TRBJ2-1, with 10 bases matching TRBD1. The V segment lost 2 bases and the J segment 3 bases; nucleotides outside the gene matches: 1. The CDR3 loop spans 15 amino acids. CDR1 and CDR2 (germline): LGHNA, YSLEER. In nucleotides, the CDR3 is TGCGCCAGCAGCCAACGGGACAGGGGCTACAATGAGCAGTTCTTC. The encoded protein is CASSQRDRGYNEQFF.